This TCR beta chain was sequenced during a study of blood T cell repertoires in COVID-19. Overall study: Some COVID-19 samples were acute and others convalescent; all came from the United States, Italy and Spain. From T cells, B-cell-depleted T cells, or PBMCs came the material, which was cDNA or gDNA.

Germline V gene sequence: CDR1 SGHVS, CDR2 FQNEAQ. Trimming cost V 6 bases and J 4 bases, with 12 bases left between them. The CDR3 is made up of 14 amino acids. Per the original methods: Reference gene primer amplification gave nucleated cell count estimates. Sequencing was performed with immunoSEQ multiplex PCR; in TCRdb, only in-frame clones are kept and a portion is missing. V, J and clone size reflect that table, while D and trimming were determined from the DNA. The profile shows 250,000 to 400,000 clones, approximately 87% of them singletons. During active infection, Seattle patients enrolled and were then monitored through disease.

Sequenced input: peripheral blood. The source of this sequence is a woman aged 25 to 39 with COVID-19, enrolled during active disease. The chain uses TRBV7-8 and TRBJ2-2; weak D call: TRBD2 (6 bases). CDR3 region: CASSSPGSTGELFF. The CDR3 bases are TGTGCCAGCAGTTCCCCCGGGAGCACCGGGGAGCTGTTTTTT. Full variable domain (outside the CDR3, taken from reference TRBV7-8 and TRBJ2-2): GAGVSQSPRYKVAKRGQDVALRCDPISGHVSLFWYQQALGQGPEFLTYFQNEAQLDKSGLPSDRFFAERPEGSVSTLKIQRTQQEDSAVYLCASSSPGSTGELFFGEGSRLTVL.